The rows below give T cell receptor beta chains drawn from one sample of a study of T cell repertoires in cytomegalovirus infection. Which antigens these TCRs recognize remains unknown. TCRdb recomputed calls from the reads with MiXCR, one row per CDR3 protein. Of roughly 570,000 distinct CDR3 sequences listed, about 40% were seen once; the top ten hold around 48%. The source was cultured PBMCs, collected from culture after CMV antigen stimulation. Source of these receptors: a human donor in good health (CMV status not recorded). Some clones in this sample may be carry-over from other donors' samples. Each CDR3 is given with its conserved first and last residue. The D gene is left open where the match is weak. Clone size is shown for a subset of rows, as once, few, many or a class of expanded clone.

V	D	size	J	CDR3	DNA
TRBV7-2	NA	NA	TRBJ2-7	CASSLGRRARGYEQYF	TGTGCCAGCAGCTTAGGAAGGCGGGCCCGAGGTTACGAGCAGTACTTC
TRBV29-1	NA	NA	TRBJ2-3	CSVVSRGLSTDTQYF	TGCAGCGTTGTATCCCGGGGCCTCTCCACAGATACGCAGTATTTT
TRBV6-1	TRBD1	few	TRBJ1-2	CASSGWTGGYGYTF	TGTGCCAGCAGTGGGTGGACAGGGGGCTATGGCTACACCTTC
TRBV24-1	NA	NA	TRBJ2-1	CATSGGPNNEQFF	TGTGCCACCAGTGGCGGCCCCAACAATGAGCAGTTCTTC
TRBV7-2	NA	NA	TRBJ2-2	CASSLGFTGRNTGELFF	TGTGCCAGCAGCTTAGGGTTTACTGGAAGAAACACCGGGGAGCTGTTTTTT
TRBV12-3/TRBV12-4	NA	NA	TRBJ1-1	CASNRGTEAFF	TGTGCCAGCAATCGGGGCACTGAAGCTTTCTTT
TRBV7-9	NA	few	TRBJ1-6	CASTPSRGNSPLHF	TGTGCCAGCACTCCGAGTAGGGGCAATTCACCCCTCCACTTT
TRBV7-2	NA	NA	TRBJ1-5	CASSLAAGQPQHF	TGTGCCAGCAGCTTAGCGGCAGGTCAGCCCCAGCATTTT
TRBV7-6	NA	NA	TRBJ1-3	CASSADSSGNTIYF	TGTGCCAGCAGTGCTGACTCGTCTGGAAACACCATATATTTT
TRBV7-2	TRBD2	NA	TRBJ2-7	CASSLSGTSGGLPAHFYEQYF	TGTGCCAGCAGCTTATCCGGGACTAGCGGGGGTCTACCTGCCCATTTCTACGAGCAGTACTTC
TRBV20-1	TRBD1	NA	TRBJ1-1	CSAYSTGTGKVAFF	TGCAGTGCTTACTCTACCGGGACAGGGAAGGTCGCTTTCTTT
TRBV5-4	NA	once	TRBJ2-2	CASSFGGNGELFF	TGTGCCAGCAGCTTTGGGGGGAACGGGGAGCTGTTTTTT
TRBV7-2	NA	NA	TRBJ1-2	CASSLGRRNGYTF	TGTGCCAGCAGCTTAGGCAGACGCAATGGCTACACCTTC
TRBV4-1	NA	NA	TRBJ1-3	CASSQGPADGNTIYF	TGCGCCAGCAGCCAAGGGCCCGCAGATGGAAACACCATATATTTT
TRBV11-2	NA	NA	TRBJ2-5	CASSLDMKTQYF	TGTGCCAGCAGCTTAGATATGAAGACCCAGTACTTC
TRBV20-1	TRBD2	NA	TRBJ2-7	CSAQGEREGMISYEQYF	TGCAGTGCCCAAGGCGAGCGGGAGGGCATGATCTCCTACGAGCAGTACTTC
TRBV11-2	NA	NA	TRBJ2-7	CASSLEAGPYEQYF	TGTGCCAGCAGCTTAGAGGCCGGTCCCTACGAGCAGTACTTC
TRBV7-2	TRBD2	few	TRBJ2-3	CASSLGLAGGRSGDTQYF	TGTGCCAGCAGCTTAGGGCTAGCGGGGGGGCGATCCGGGGATACGCAGTATTTT
TRBV12-3/TRBV12-4	NA	NA	TRBJ2-2	CASSTEGGWTGELFF	TGTGCCAGCAGTACCGAAGGGGGGTGGACCGGGGAGCTGTTTTTT
TRBV2	TRBD2	NA	TRBJ2-1	CATTSSGYNEQFF	TGTGCCACCACGTCTAGCGGTTACAATGAGCAGTTCTTC
TRBV7-2	NA	NA	TRBJ1-6	CASSRQDGINSPLHF	TGTGCCAGCAGCCGACAGGACGGTATAAATTCACCCCTCCACTTT
TRBV6-5	TRBD2	NA	TRBJ2-5	CACRTSSLQETQYF	TGTGCCTGTCGGACTAGCAGCCTTCAAGAGACCCAGTACTTC
TRBV7-8	TRBD1	few	TRBJ1-2	CASSQPGQGAYGYTF	TGTGCCAGCAGTCAACCCGGACAGGGGGCGTATGGCTACACCTTC
TRBV7-2	TRBD2	few	TRBJ2-4	CASSRGGGGGNIQYF	TGTGCCAGCAGCCGGGGCGGGGGGGGGGGAAACATTCAGTACTTC
TRBV6-1	NA	NA	TRBJ2-5	CASSEAGEGSQYF	TGTGCCAGCAGTGAAGCGGGAGAGGGTAGCCAGTACTTC
TRBV20-1	TRBD1	NA	TRBJ1-2	CSARVQGQDGYTF	TGCAGTGCTAGAGTACAGGGACAGGATGGCTACACCTTC
TRBV24-1	NA	NA	TRBJ1-1	CATSDFSQGLRGRFDTEAFF	TGTGCCACCAGTGATTTTTCCCAGGGCTTGAGGGGCCGATTTGACACTGAAGCTTTCTTT
TRBV10-3	NA	few	TRBJ1-1	CAISEKVLGEAFF	TGTGCCATCAGTGAAAAAGTTCTCGGTGAAGCTTTCTTT
TRBV2	NA	NA	TRBJ2-1	CASSVSEGEQFF	TGTGCCAGCAGTGTCTCGGAGGGAGAGCAGTTCTTC
TRBV7-6	NA	NA	TRBJ1-2	CASSLFAVGDGYTF	TGTGCCAGCAGCTTATTTGCCGTGGGCGATGGCTACACCTTC
TRBV4-3	NA	NA	TRBJ2-1	CASSQYAYNEQFF	TGCGCCAGCAGCCAATACGCCTACAATGAGCAGTTCTTC
TRBV29-1	NA	NA	TRBJ2-7	CSVDGGGYEQYF	TGCAGCGTTGATGGGGGCGGGTACGAGCAGTACTTC
TRBV2	TRBD1	NA	TRBJ2-5	CASGRDREETQYF	TGTGCCAGCGGCCGGGACAGAGAAGAGACCCAGTACTTC
TRBV7-8	TRBD2	few	TRBJ2-7	CASSWGGLAGGPSYEQYF	TGTGCCAGCAGCTGGGGGGGACTAGCGGGAGGGCCCTCCTACGAGCAGTACTTC
TRBV7-2	NA	NA	TRBJ1-4	CASSPGWAGRNEKLFF	TGTGCCAGCAGCCCCGGGTGGGCAGGGAGAAATGAAAAACTGTTTTTT
TRBV11-2	NA	NA	TRBJ2-1	CASSQMVNEQFF	TGTGCCAGCAGCCAGATGGTAAATGAGCAGTTCTTC
TRBV12-3/TRBV12-4	NA	NA	TRBJ2-1	CASSLAGNEFF	TGTGCCAGCAGTTTGGCAGGGAATGAGTTCTTC
TRBV7-2	NA	many	TRBJ2-5	CASSFALAEGTQYF	TGTGCCAGCAGCTTCGCCTTAGCGGAGGGGACCCAGTACTTC
TRBV12-3/TRBV12-4	NA	few	TRBJ2-7	CASSGGIGVYYEQYF	TGTGCCAGCAGTGGGGGGATTGGGGTTTACTACGAGCAGTACTTC
TRBV7-2	TRBD2	NA	TRBJ2-5	CASSPGTSWVEETQYF	TGTGCCAGCAGCCCCGGGACTAGCTGGGTAGAAGAGACCCAGTACTTC
TRBV7-9	TRBD1	few	TRBJ1-4	CASSEDRGLGEKLFF	TGTGCCAGCAGCGAAGACAGGGGCCTGGGTGAAAAACTGTTTTTT
TRBV7-2	TRBD1	many	TRBJ2-5	CASSRSGQSIETQYF	TGTGCCAGCAGCAGATCGGGACAGTCGATCGAGACCCAGTACTTC
TRBV7-6	NA	few	TRBJ1-2	CASSTKTPGLDGYTF	TGTGCCAGCAGCACAAAAACCCCAGGGTTGGATGGCTACACCTTC
TRBV2	TRBD1	NA	TRBJ2-2	CASRGQVNTGELFF	TGTGCCAGCAGAGGACAGGTGAACACCGGGGAGCTGTTTTTT